The entry below describes one TCR beta chain. These data come from a study of blood T cell repertoires in COVID-19. Clones were read by immunoSEQ multiplex PCR, and TCRdb kept only the in-frame ones, dropping some. Of 250,000 or so clones in the sample, approximately 90% were seen once. The germline CDR1 and CDR2 sequences are SGHNT and YYREEE (reference sequence). Trimming left V 1 base short and J 0 bases short, with 10 bases between. The CDR3 consists of 15 residues. Sample: PBMCs or T cells enriched from blood (not recorded which). This TCR came from a man aged 35-49 years who had been exposed to COVID-19. V and J are TRBV5-4 and TRBJ1-1; D unclear. This CDR3 is CASSLYRQMNTEAFF. The CDR3 DNA reads TGTGCCAGCAGCTTGTACAGACAAATGAACACTGAAGCTTTCTTT.